This T cell receptor (beta chain) was recovered during a study of blood T cell repertoires in COVID-19. For the study at large: Italy, Spain and the United States were the sources of the convalescent and acute COVID-19 samples.

Clones were sequenced by immunoSEQ multiplex PCR, and TCRdb holds only the in-frame ones, with some missing. Seen here are over 100,000 clones, approximately 86% observed once, and the top ten hold about an eighth. J was trimmed by 6 bases and V by 7 bases; bases with no gene match: 14. This CDR3 spans 16 amino acids. Germline CDR1 LNHDA, CDR2 SQIVND (reference sequence). The table lists this clone with a count of one. This chain joins TRBV19 and TRBJ2-3, with 9 bases matching TRBD2. This TCR came from a woman in her seventies with COVID-19, enrolled during active disease. The sample was peripheral blood. CDR3 protein: CASTFLMAGGLDTQYF. DNA of the CDR3: TGTGCCAGTACCTTCCTAATGGCGGGGGGGCTCGATACGCAGTATTTT.